The rows below give T cell receptor beta chains drawn from one sample of a study of CD8+CD57+ T cells in acquired aplastic anemia. Using its own MiXCR run on the reads, TCRdb lists one record per CDR3 protein. The sample yields about 200,000 distinct CDR3 sequences, about 62% seen once. Sequencing input: sorted CD4+, CD8+, or CD8+CD57+ T cells (not recorded which) from PBMCs. The source is a human donor with aplastic anemia. The CDR3 runs from the conserved cysteine through the conserved F or W. The D gene is left open where the match is weak. Only some rows state a clone size, as once, few, many or a class for expanded clones.

J | length | size | D | V | CDR3 | DNA
TRBJ1-6 | 15 | many | . | TRBV30 | CAWSSGMPYNSPLHF | TGTGCCTGGAGTTCAGGGATGCCCTATAATTCACCCCTCCACTTT
TRBJ1-4 | 15 | . | . | TRBV2 | CASSERRGPNEKLFF | TGTGCCAGCAGTGAACGGCGGGGGCCTAATGAAAAACTGTTTTTT
TRBJ2-6 | 15 | . | . | TRBV5-1 | CASSLEGSGANVRTF | TGCGCCAGCAGCTTGGAGGGATCTGGGGCCAACGTCCGGACTTTC
TRBJ1-2 | 15 | once | TRBD1 | TRBV7-2 | CASSFLGQGSLGYTF | TGTGCCAGCAGCTTTTTGGGACAGGGCTCCCTTGGCTACACCTTC
TRBJ1-2 | 12 | . | . | TRBV10-3 | CAITDNSGGYTF | TGTGCCATCACAGACAACTCGGGTGGCTACACCTTC
TRBJ1-6 | 14 | . | . | TRBV10-3 | CAISPDGGGSPLHF | TGTGCCATCAGCCCGGACGGTGGCGGGTCACCCCTCCACTTT
TRBJ1-6 | 16 | . | . | TRBV7-6 | CASSDTGSEYNSPLHF | TGTGCCAGCAGCGATACCGGGTCCGAATATAATTCACCCCTCCACTTT
TRBJ1-1 | 12 | once | . | TRBV5-6 | CASSLEDTEALF | TGTGCCAGCAGCTTGGAGGACACTGAAGCTCTCTTT
TRBJ2-5 | 17 | . | TRBD2 | TRBV7-3 | CASSPPYGLADQETQYF | TGTGCCAGCAGCCCGCCCTATGGTCTAGCGGACCAAGAGACCCAGTACTTC
TRBJ2-3 | 15 | . | TRBD1 | TRBV2 | CASRPRDRWTDTQYF | TGTGCCAGCAGACCCAGGGACAGATGGACAGATACGCAGTATTTT
TRBJ1-1 | 16 | few | . | TRBV7-3 | CASSITPPIHLTEAFF | TGTGCCAGCAGCATTACACCTCCCATTCATCTCACTGAAGCTTTCTTT
TRBJ2-5 | 14 | . | TRBD2 | TRBV20-1 | CSARETGGRETQYF | TGCAGTGCTAGAGAAACGGGGGGGAGGGAGACCCAGTACTTC
TRBJ1-2 | 12 | . | . | TRBV10-3 | CAISENNYGYTF | TGTGCCATCAGTGAAAACAACTATGGCTACACCTTC
TRBJ2-3 | 13 | . | TRBD1 | TRBV5-1 | CASRDRDTDTQYF | TGCGCCAGCCGGGACAGGGACACAGATACGCAGTATTTT
TRBJ2-7 | 16 | . | . | TRBV7-2 | CASSLGPGMGESEQYF | TGTGCCAGCAGCTTAGGTCCCGGGATGGGGGAATCCGAGCAGTACTTC
TRBJ1-3 | 12 | . | . | TRBV19 | CASSFSGSTIYF | TGTGCCAGCTCGTTTTCTGGAAGCACCATATATTTT
TRBJ1-2 | 13 | . | . | TRBV9 | CASSVGGSSGNTF | TGTGCCAGCAGCGTAGGAGGGAGCTCTGGAAACACCTTC
TRBJ1-4 | 14 | . | . | TRBV5-1 | CASSLESGKEKLFF | TGCGCCAGCAGCTTGGAGTCAGGGAAAGAAAAACTGTTTTTT
TRBJ1-5 | 14 | once | TRBD1 | TRBV20-1 | CSAARTGSNQPQHF | TGCAGTGCTGCCAGGACAGGGAGCAATCAGCCCCAGCATTTT
TRBJ1-1 | 15 | once | TRBD1 | TRBV19 | CASSVPGQGFAEAFF | TGTGCCAGTAGTGTTCCGGGACAGGGGTTTGCTGAAGCTTTCTTT
TRBJ2-7 | 15 | . | . | TRBV14 | CASSQELAQGYEQYF | TGTGCCAGCAGCCAAGAACTCGCCCAGGGCTACGAGCAGTACTTC
TRBJ1-1 | 17 | . | TRBD1 | TRBV19 | CASSIGDRGSMRTEAFF | TGTGCCAGTAGTATAGGGGACAGGGGAAGTATGCGGACTGAAGCTTTCTTT
TRBJ2-5 | 17 | . | TRBD1 | TRBV7-9 | CASSLAGRGRMEETQYF | TGTGCCAGCAGCTTAGCGGGAAGGGGGCGCATGGAGGAGACCCAGTACTTC
TRBJ2-5 | 13 | . | . | TRBV28 | CASSVGDKETQYF | TGTGCCAGCAGTGTCGGGGACAAAGAGACCCAGTACTTC
TRBJ1-1 | 13 | . | . | TRBV10-3 | CASSYAWNTEAFF | TGTGCCAGCAGTTACGCCTGGAACACTGAAGCTTTCTTT
TRBJ1-5 | 15 | . | . | TRBV7-9 | CASSLGDKKNQPQHF | TGTGCCAGCAGCTTGGGGGACAAGAAAAATCAGCCCCAGCATTTT
TRBJ1-5 | 16 | . | . | TRBV19 | CASSMSGGRRNQPQHF | TGTGCCAGTAGTATGTCGGGGGGGCGGAGAAATCAGCCCCAGCATTTT
TRBJ1-2 | 14 | . | TRBD1 | TRBV15 | CATSRVGTGYGYTF | TGTGCCACCAGCAGAGTCGGGACAGGCTATGGCTACACCTTC
TRBJ2-3 | 16 | many | . | TRBV20-1 | CSAREVRGLSTDTQYF | TGCAGTGCTAGAGAGGTTCGGGGCCTGAGCACAGATACGCAGTATTTT
TRBJ2-7 | 14 | . | TRBD1 | TRBV20-1 | CSASWPGGDYEQYF | TGCAGTGCTAGTTGGCCAGGGGGTGACTACGAGCAGTACTTC
TRBJ2-1 | 15 | . | TRBD2 | TRBV7-9 | CASSSAGGPDNEQFF | TGTGCCAGCAGCTCAGCGGGGGGGCCGGACAATGAGCAGTTCTTC
TRBJ2-7 | 13 | . | . | TRBV29-1 | CSVGAGWDYEQYF | TGCAGCGTTGGGGCAGGGTGGGACTACGAGCAGTACTTC
TRBJ2-5 | 15 | . | . | TRBV7-8 | CASTLRTRGGETQYF | TGTGCCAGCACCCTCCGGACTAGAGGGGGAGAGACCCAGTACTTC
TRBJ2-3 | 13 | . | . | TRBV24-1 | CATSGGHTDTQYF | TGTGCCACCAGTGGAGGACACACAGATACGCAGTATTTT
TRBJ1-1 | 16 | . | . | TRBV15 | CATSRDEGQMNTEAFF | TGTGCCACCAGCAGAGATGAAGGACAGATGAACACTGAAGCTTTCTTT
TRBJ2-5 | 13 | . | TRBD1 | TRBV20-1 | CSAKATGIETQYF | TGCAGTGCTAAGGCGACAGGGATAGAGACCCAGTACTTC
TRBJ2-1 | 14 | . | . | TRBV25-1 | CATRQVAGNNEQFF | TGTGCCACCCGACAGGTTGCCGGTAACAATGAGCAGTTCTTC
TRBJ2-5 | 14 | few | . | TRBV15 | CATSSLLTEETQYF | TGTGCCACCAGCTCGCTACTAACTGAAGAGACCCAGTACTTC
TRBJ1-1 | 13 | once | . | TRBV7-9 | CASSPSQVLEAFF | TGTGCCAGCAGCCCATCACAGGTTTTGGAAGCTTTCTTT
TRBJ2-1 | 14 | . | TRBD2 | TRBV7-3 | CASSPNSGGAEQFF | TGTGCCAGCAGCCCAAACAGCGGGGGGGCGGAGCAGTTCTTC
TRBJ1-6 | 11 | . | . | TRBV2 | CASSDNAPLHF | TGTGCCAGCAGTGATAATGCTCCCCTCCACTTT
TRBJ2-5 | 14 | . | . | TRBV15 | CATSRGGYQETQYF | TGTGCCACCAGCAGGGGTGGATACCAAGAGACCCAGTACTTC
TRBJ2-7 | 13 | few | . | TRBV7-2 | CASQNSGRNEQYF | TGTGCCAGCCAAAACTCGGGTAGGAACGAGCAGTACTTC
TRBJ2-2 | 13 | . | . | TRBV10-2 | CASSPTNTGELFF | TGCGCCAGCAGCCCTACGAACACCGGGGAGCTGTTTTTT
TRBJ1-5 | 13 | . | . | TRBV10-3 | CAIRSAEDQPQHF | TGTGCCATCAGGTCGGCAGAAGATCAGCCCCAGCATTTT
TRBJ1-1 | 16 | . | TRBD1 | TRBV7-2 | CASSIDRQGINTEAFF | TGTGCCAGCAGCATTGACAGACAGGGAATAAACACTGAAGCTTTCTTT
TRBJ2-3 | 18 | . | TRBD2 | TRBV15 | CATSRDGLAGPGTDTQYF | TGTGCCACCAGCAGAGATGGACTAGCGGGGCCGGGCACAGATACGCAGTATTTT
TRBJ1-3 | 16 | . | . | TRBV6-5 | CASSYSGGFSGNTIYF | TGTGCCAGCAGTTACTCGGGGGGCTTCTCTGGAAACACCATATATTTT
TRBJ2-3 | 15 | once | TRBD1 | TRBV20-1 | CSARGTGVSRDTQYF | TGCAGTGCTAGAGGCACAGGGGTAAGCCGAGATACGCAGTATTTT
TRBJ2-2 | 15 | many | TRBD2 | TRBV5-8 | CASSPAGERTGELFF | TGTGCCAGCAGCCCGGCGGGGGAACGGACCGGGGAGCTGTTTTTT
TRBJ1-2 | 12 | many | . | TRBV15 | CATSRGENGYTF | TGTGCCACCAGCAGAGGGGAGAATGGCTACACCTTC
TRBJ2-7 | 14 | . | TRBD2 | TRBV12-3/TRBV12-4 | CASSYYGRAHEQYF | TGTGCCAGCAGTTACTACGGGAGGGCCCACGAGCAGTACTTC